This T cell receptor (beta chain) was retrieved from a study of low-dose radiotherapy and immunotherapy resistance in tumors. Study-wide context: A total of 6.5 Gy was given to Cohort 1 as 0.5 Gy per fraction every 2 weeks.

This clonotype was seen once. Trimming took off 7 bases at V and 5 bases at J, with 14 bases between the two ends. The CDR3 covers 12 residues. Germline values: CDR1 SQVTM, CDR2 ANQGSEA. cDNA synthesis used a TRAV/TRBV-specific primer set for both chains. TCRs underwent 20 PCR cycles of amplification with a constant-region primer and V-primer adapter. Using its own MiXCR run on the reads, TCRdb lists one record per CDR3 protein. The sample records about 12,000 distinct CDR3 sequences, roughly 72% being singletons. This chain uses TRBV29-1 with TRBJ1-2; no clear D. The TCR originated in a human donor with advanced metastatic prostate, ovarian, gallbladder or colorectal cancer (not recorded which). This table probably holds off-target reads from a library built for another chain. In nucleotides, the CDR3 is TGCAGCGCTAACCTCCAGTCATATGGCTACACCTTC. Amino acids: CSANLQSYGYTF.